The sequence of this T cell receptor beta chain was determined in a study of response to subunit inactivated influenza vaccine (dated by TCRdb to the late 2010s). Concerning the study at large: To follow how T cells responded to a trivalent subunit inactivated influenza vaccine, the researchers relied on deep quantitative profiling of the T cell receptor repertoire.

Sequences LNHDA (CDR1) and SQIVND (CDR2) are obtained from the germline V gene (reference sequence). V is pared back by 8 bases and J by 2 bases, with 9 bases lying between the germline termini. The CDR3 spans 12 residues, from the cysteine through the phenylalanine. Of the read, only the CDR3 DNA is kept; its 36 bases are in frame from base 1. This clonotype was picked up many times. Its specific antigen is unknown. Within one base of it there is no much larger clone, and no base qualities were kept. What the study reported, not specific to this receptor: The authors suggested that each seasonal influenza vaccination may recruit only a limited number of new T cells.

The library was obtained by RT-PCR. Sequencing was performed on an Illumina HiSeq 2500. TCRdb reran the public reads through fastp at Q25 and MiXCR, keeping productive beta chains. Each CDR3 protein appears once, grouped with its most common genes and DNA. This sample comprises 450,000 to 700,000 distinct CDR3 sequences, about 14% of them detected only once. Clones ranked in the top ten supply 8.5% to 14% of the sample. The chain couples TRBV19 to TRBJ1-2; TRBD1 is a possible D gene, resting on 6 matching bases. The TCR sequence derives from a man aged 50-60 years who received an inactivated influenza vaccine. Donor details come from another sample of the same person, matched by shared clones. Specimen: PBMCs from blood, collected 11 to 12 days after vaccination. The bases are TGTGCCAGTGGACAGTACAACTATGGCTACACCTTC. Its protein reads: CASGQYNYGYTF.